This T cell receptor (beta chain) comes out of a study of shared clonotypes between healthy human individuals. This clone was seen just once. Each cell subset's genomic DNA was divided evenly among several immunoSEQ plates. Method: immunoSEQ multiplex PCR; TCRdb's copy keeps in-frame clones and lacks some. The sample lists approximately 2,000,000 clones, about 94% occurring once. Only CD45RO-negative cells positively selected for CCR7 counted as naive CD8 cells, so terminally differentiated effector memory CD45RA+ cells were excluded. The CDR3 runs to 14 residues. Trimming shortened V by 1 base and J by 9 bases, and 16 bases separated the two germline ends. Germline V gives CDR1 LNHNV, CDR2 YYDKDF (reference sequence).

Sequenced: naive CD8+ T cells from PBMCs. This TCR was recovered from a man between 18 and 29 years old in good health. Some clones in this sample may be carry-over from other donors' samples. V and J are TRBV15 and TRBJ2-7, with D maybe TRBD2 (6 bases). The CDR3 sequence is CATSRGDFILGQYF. The CDR3 DNA is TGTGCCACCAGCAGAGGGGACTTCATACTGGGGCAGTACTTC.